These 7 T cell receptor beta chains were all obtained from the same sample, sequenced in a study of identical twins. MiXCR, run by TCRdb on the 5' RACE reads, gives a single entry per CDR3 protein. The data show hundreds of thousands of distinct CDR3 sequences, about 9.4% seen once. These data also formed part of another study, on yellow fever vaccine responses in identical twins.

The sample comprised PBMCs. These receptors were obtained from a woman aged 18-29 years in good health.

This clonotype was observed a few times. The gene calls are TRBV10-3 and TRBJ2-2; D is uncertain. Germline V CDR1 and CDR2: ENHRY, SYGVKD. V lost 2 bases to trimming and J lost 7 bases, with 2 bases between them. This CDR3 comprises 11 residues. The CDR3 coding sequence is TGTGCCATCAGTGAGCTCGGGGAGCTGTTTTTT. Amino acids: CAISELGELFF.

This clonotype was recorded at least ten times. This chain connects TRBV25-1 to TRBJ2-1; 14 bases are a match to TRBD2. V gave up 2 bases and J gave up 8 bases; unmatched junction bases: 5. This CDR3 has 16 residues. Germline assignment: CDR1 MGHDK and CDR2 SYGVNS. The CDR3 nucleotides read TGTGCCAGCAGTGAACTCGGGACTAGCGGGAGCGATGAGCAGTTCTTC. As protein: CASSELGTSGSDEQFF.

This clonotype was seen a few times. The chain employs TRBV9 and TRBJ2-5; 12 positions agree with TRBD2. Per germline, CDR1 SGDLS and CDR2 YYNGEE. V dropped 0 bases and J dropped 4; count of bases not matched to a gene: 4. The CDR3 has 16 amino acids. In nucleotides, the CDR3 is TGTGCCAGCAGCGTAGAGGCTAGCGGGGGGGCAGAGACCCAGTACTTC. Protein product: CASSVEASGGAETQYF.

The V and J genes are TRBV29-1 and TRBJ2-1; 12 bases agree with TRBD1. CDR3 length: 17 amino acids. J lost 8 bases, V lost 3 bases, and 14 bases had no gene match. Germline V gene sequence: CDR1 SQVTM, CDR2 ANQGSEA. The DNA of the CDR3 is TGCAGCGTTGATGGGCTTCTCGGGGACAGGGGGCGCGATGAGCAGTTCTTC. Amino acids: CSVDGLLGDRGRDEQFF.

This clonotype appeared a few times. V gene TRBV19 combines with J gene TRBJ2-1; the match to TRBD1 covers 7 bases. Germline-derived CDR1 and CDR2 are LNHDA and SQIVND (reference sequence). The V segment lost 5 bases and the J segment 9 bases; nucleotides outside the gene matches: 13. The CDR3 consists of 15 residues. The CDR3 nucleotides read TGTGCCAGTAGTCCGCGGACAGGAACCATCACTGAGCAGTTCTTC. This codes for CASSPRTGTITEQFF.

The V call is TRBV7-2, the J call TRBJ1-6; 9 nucleotides line up with TRBD1. After removal of 3 bases from V and 7 bases from J, the junction contained 4 bases not matched to a gene. This CDR3 comprises 15 residues. Per germline, CDR1 SGHTA and CDR2 FQGNSA. The CDR3 reads CASSLDRGLNSPLHF. Here the CDR3 DNA reads TGTGCCAGCAGCTTGGACAGGGGCTTAAATTCACCCCTCCACTTT.

This chain links TRBV12-3 or TRBV12-4 with TRBJ2-1, with a tentative D call TRBD2 (6 bases). Deletions cut 6 bases from V and 5 bases from J, with 17 bases between. There are 15 residues in the CDR3. CDR3 sequence (DNA): TGTGCCAGCAGCACATATCTGGCGGGGAACAATGAGCAGTTCTTC. Encoded protein: CASSTYLAGNNEQFF.